These 5 T cell receptor beta chains came from one sample sequenced in a study of T cells expressing NK-cell markers. TCRdb reprocessed the 5' RACE reads, keeping one entry per CDR3 protein, no DNA. The sample includes roughly 180,000 distinct CDR3 sequences. Sequences were obtained from blood T cells: a sorted CD56 or NKG2C T cell subset, CD4+ or CD8+ T cells, or bulk PBMC T cells (not recorded which). The receptor set was obtained from a woman aged 18 to 75 in good health.

The chain recombines TRBV11-2 with TRBJ2-7; checking the TCRdb D call of TRBD1 is not possible without DNA. Germline V gives CDR1 SGHAT, CDR2 FQNNGV. The CDR3 consists of 17 residues. The CDR3 reads CASSLSGTGAVTYEQYF.

The CDR3 is CASSPHPTGELFF. The chain has TRBV9 and TRBJ2-2. The germline CDR1 and CDR2 sequences are SGDLS and YYNGEE. CDR3 length equals 13 residues.

The genes are TRBV5-1 and TRBJ2-1; TCRdb designates TRBD2, a call that cannot be tested without DNA. The CDR3 consists of 14 residues. Germline lookup yields CDR1 SGHRS and CDR2 YFSETQ. The CDR3 loop reads CASSLVGTSNEQFF.

V is TRBV2 and J is TRBJ1-1; TCRdb outputs TRBD1, but without DNA this stays unchecked. CDR3 length equals 13 residues. CDR1 is SNHLY and CDR2 is FYNNEI in the germline V gene. This chain's CDR3 is CASRTDLNTEAFF. Supplemented by reference TRBV2 and TRBJ1-1, the full variable domain reads EPEVTQTPSHQVTQMGQEVILRCVPISNHLYFYWYRQILGQKVEFLVSFYNNEISEKSEIFDDQFSVERPDGSNFTLKIRSTKLEDSAMYFCASRTDLNTEAFFGQGTRLTVV.

The CDR3 here is CASSLASRTGELFF. The chain joins TRBV12-3 or TRBV12-4 to TRBJ2-2. The CDR3 runs 14 residues.